This record concerns one T cell receptor (beta chain) sequence. This entry belongs to a study of blood T cell repertoires in COVID-19. The assay was immunoSEQ multiplex PCR, and TCRdb's table has in-frame clones only and misses some. Altogether 130,000 or so clones are present, roughly 88% being singletons, with the ten largest covering around 2.1%. Trimming took 6 bases from V and 7 from J, leaving 16 bases between them. Germline-derived CDR1 and CDR2 are SEHNR and FQNEAQ (reference sequence). The CDR3 is made up of 15 amino acids. What was sequenced was peripheral blood. V is TRBV7-9 and J is TRBJ1-6, with D hard to call. The clonotype was recovered from a man between 65 and 85 years old with active COVID-19. The CDR3 coding sequence is TGTGCCAGCAGTCCCCGGCGAGGGCCCAATTCACCCCTCCACTTT. Protein product: CASSPRRGPNSPLHF.